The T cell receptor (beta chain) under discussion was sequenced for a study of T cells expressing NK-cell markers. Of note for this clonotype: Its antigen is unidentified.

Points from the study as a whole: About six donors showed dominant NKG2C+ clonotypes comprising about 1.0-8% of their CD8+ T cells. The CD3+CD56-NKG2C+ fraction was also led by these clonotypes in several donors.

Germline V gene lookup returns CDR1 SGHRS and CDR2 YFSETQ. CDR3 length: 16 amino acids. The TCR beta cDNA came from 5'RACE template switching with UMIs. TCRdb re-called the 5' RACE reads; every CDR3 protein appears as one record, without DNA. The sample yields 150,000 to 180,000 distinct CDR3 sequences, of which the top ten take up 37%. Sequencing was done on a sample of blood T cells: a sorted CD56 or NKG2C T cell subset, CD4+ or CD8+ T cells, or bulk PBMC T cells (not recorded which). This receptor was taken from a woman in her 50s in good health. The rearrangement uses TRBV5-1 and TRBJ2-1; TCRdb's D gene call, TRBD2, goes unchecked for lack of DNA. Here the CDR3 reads CASSLDFDGSRSEQFF.